Only one count was recorded for the clone carrying this T cell receptor beta chain. Its antigen is currently unknown. For repertoire sequencing, the TCR beta CDR3 regions were amplified from RNA transcripts. HTBI primers primed a first-round RT-PCR, and a second-round multiplex PCR followed. TCRdb re-called the multiplex PCR reads with MiXCR, one entry per CDR3 protein. The sample yields hundreds of thousands of distinct CDR3 sequences, 35% to 45% seen once. This sample was taken from a study of Graves' ophthalmopathy and Graves' hyperthyroidism. General study results and limits: From stable hyperthyroidism, ophthalmopathy was separated by a 13-signature model with just over 85% sensitivity and 75% to 84% specificity. Most expanded thyroid clonotypes above 0.001 frequency also appeared in blood.

Per germline, CDR1 SNHLY and CDR2 FYNNEI. This CDR3 has 14 amino acids. V gave up 7 bases and J gave up 1 base; unmatched junction bases: 5. Ophthalmopathy donors showed moderate-to-severe activity, CAS ≥3, NOSPECS ≥4 and a duration under 3 months. The clonotype was recovered from an adult man with Graves' ophthalmopathy. Sequencing was carried out using peripheral blood. V and J are TRBV2 and TRBJ2-3; 7 bases line up with TRBD1. CDR3 DNA: TGTGCCAGCAAAGGGGGCCTGGGCACAGATACGCAGTATTTT. Its protein product is CASKGGLGTDTQYF.